The source of this T cell receptor (beta chain) is a study of blood T cell repertoires in COVID-19. V shed 3 bases and J shed 0 bases, with 5 bases lying between them. This CDR3 spans 13 amino acids. Germline V gene sequence: CDR1 SQVTM, CDR2 ANQGSEA. This table comes from immunoSEQ multiplex PCR, and its TCRdb copy is limited to in-frame clones, with some not included. The sample records 140,000 to 150,000 clones, 87% being singletons. This receptor was taken from a woman aged 35 to 49 who had been exposed to COVID-19. Sequenced sample: PBMCs or T cells enriched from blood (not recorded which). This chain joins TRBV29-1 and TRBJ2-2, with D unresolved. The CDR3 DNA is TGCAGCGTTGAGCTAGCGAACACCGGGGAGCTGTTTTTT. The encoded protein is CSVELANTGELFF.